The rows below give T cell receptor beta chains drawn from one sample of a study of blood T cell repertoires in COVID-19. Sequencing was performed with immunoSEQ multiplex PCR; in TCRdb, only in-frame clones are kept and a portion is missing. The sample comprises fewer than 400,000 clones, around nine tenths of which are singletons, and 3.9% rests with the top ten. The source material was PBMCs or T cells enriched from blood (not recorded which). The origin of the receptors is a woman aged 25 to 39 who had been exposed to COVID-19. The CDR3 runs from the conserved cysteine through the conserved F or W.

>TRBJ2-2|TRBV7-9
CASSARDGLLLGELFF
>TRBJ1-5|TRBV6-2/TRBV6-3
CASSPEGRDNQPQHF
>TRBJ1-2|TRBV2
CASSDPGSYGYTF
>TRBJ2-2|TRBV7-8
CASSLDQYGWGGGANTGELFF
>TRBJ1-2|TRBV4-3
CASSQDTGVGYGYTF
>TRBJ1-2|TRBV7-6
CASSTSTDSNYGYTF
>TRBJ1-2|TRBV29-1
CSVTGIRYGYTF
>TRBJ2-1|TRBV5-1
CASSLWGQGDNEQFF
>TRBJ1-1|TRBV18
CASSLKEGREAFF
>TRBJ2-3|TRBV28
CASRGQGTDTQYF